These 14 T cell receptor beta chains were sequenced from one sample in a study of early T cells in non-severe SARS-CoV-2 infection. TCRdb redid the calling of the 5' RACE reads with MiXCR, one entry per CDR3 protein. The data show 38,000 or so distinct CDR3 sequences, 4.6% seen once. Sample: whole blood. The origin of the receptors is an adult who was a healthcare worker with PCR-confirmed SARS-CoV-2 infection or an uninfected control (not recorded which).

The sample holds many counts of this clonotype. This chain links TRBV12-3 or TRBV12-4 with TRBJ2-7; D ambiguous. Trimming took 6 bases from V and 3 from J, leaving 15 bases between them. The CDR3 loop spans 14 amino acids. Here the CDR3 DNA reads TGTGCCAGCAGCTTTAGCAACATTTTCTACGAGCAGTACTTC. Translating gives CASSFSNIFYEQYF.

This clonotype was seen at least ten times. The chain joins TRBV6-1 to TRBJ2-7; the match to TRBD1 covers 7 bases. Germline V gene sequence: CDR1 MNHNS, CDR2 SASEGT. This CDR3 contains 13 residues. The V and J ends lost 8 bases and 5 bases, in that order; junction bases with no gene match: 9. The CDR3 here is CASGPTGTNEQYF. DNA for the CDR3: TGTGCCAGCGGACCGACAGGGACCAACGAGCAGTACTTC.

This clonotype was seen at least ten times. The genes are TRBV7-2 and TRBJ2-5; tentatively, D is TRBD1 or TRBD2 (6 bases each). The CDR3 has 17 amino acids. Germline V gives CDR1 SGHTA, CDR2 FQGNSA. The V and J ends lost 0 bases and 0 bases respectively, with 14 bases between them. In nucleotides, the CDR3 is TGTGCCAGCAGCTTAGCGGGGGGCTTTCGTTACCAAGAGACCCAGTACTTC. Protein sequence: CASSLAGGFRYQETQYF.

In its sample, this clonotype was seen a few times. The V and J genes are TRBV7-2 and TRBJ1-1; 7 bases fit TRBD1. V lost 5 bases and J lost 6; bases outside the gene matches: 9. The CDR3 is made up of 14 amino acids. Germline V CDR1 and CDR2: SGHTA, FQGNSA. In DNA, the CDR3 is TGTGCCAGCAGCCCAAGACGGGGGACAGCTGAAGCTTTCTTT. Its protein product is CASSPRRGTAEAFF.

This clonotype was counted ten times or more. V usage is TRBV18 and J usage is TRBJ1-4, with D uncertain. The germline gives CDR1 KGHSH, CDR2 LQKENI. This CDR3 has 14 residues. Trimming pared 0 bases from V and 3 bases from J, leaving 5 bases between. CDR3 residues: CASSPPAPNEKLFF. The CDR3 nucleotides read TGTGCCAGCTCACCACCCGCTCCTAATGAAAAACTGTTTTTT. Based on the CDR3 plus reference TRBV18 and TRBJ1-4, the full variable domain is NAGVMQNPRHLVRRRGQEARLRCSPMKGHSHVYWYRQLPEEGLKFMVYLQKENIIDESGMPKERFSAEFPKEGPSILRIQQVVRGDSAAYFCASSPPAPNEKLFFGSGTQLSVL.

This clonotype came up many times. J is TRBJ2-2 and V is TRBV11-2; D perhaps matches TRBD1 (6 bases). The V and J ends lost 2 bases and 5 bases respectively, with 6 bases between them. This CDR3 has 13 residues. The germline gives CDR1 SGHAT, CDR2 FQNNGV. The CDR3: CASSLRGTGELFF. CDR3 in DNA: TGTGCCAGCAGCTTAAGGGGGACCGGGGAGCTGTTTTTT.

V gene TRBV6-1 combines with J gene TRBJ1-2; D is undetermined. Trimming took 3 bases from V and 0 from J, leaving 8 bases between them. Per germline, CDR1 MNHNS and CDR2 SASEGT. The length of the CDR3 is 14 residues. CDR3 sequence (DNA): TGTGCCAGCAGTGAGCAGGTAGCTAACTATGGCTACACCTTC. Translation gives CASSEQVANYGYTF.

This clonotype was recorded at least ten times. This sequence joins TRBV7-9 and TRBJ1-3, with TRBD1 identical over 7 bases. V was pared by 2 bases and J by 0 bases, with 4 bases of the junction left unmatched. The germline gives CDR1 SEHNR, CDR2 FQNEAQ (reference sequence). CDR3 length: 16 residues. The CDR3 loop reads CASSLSDRDSGNTIYF. In nucleotides, the CDR3 is TGTGCCAGCAGCTTATCAGACAGGGACTCTGGAAACACCATATATTTT.

At least ten counts were recorded for this clonotype. As DNA, the CDR3 is TGTGCCAGCAGTTTTATCGGGGCGGATACGCAGTATTTT. The encoded protein is CASSFIGADTQYF. J is TRBJ2-3 and V is TRBV12-3 or TRBV12-4; D could derive from TRBD1 or TRBD2 (5 bases each). This CDR3 contains 13 residues. The V gene lost 3 bases and the J gene lost 6 bases, with 10 bases spanning the gap.

This clonotype turned up a few times. The V and J genes are TRBV20-1 and TRBJ2-5; 11 bases line up with TRBD2. Germline CDR1 DFQATT, CDR2 SNEGSKA (reference sequence). The V gene end was trimmed by 3 bases and the J gene end by 0 bases; junction bases not matched to a gene: 9. The CDR3 is made up of 17 amino acids. The CDR3 region is CSASLAGGRSYQETQYF. Written as DNA, the CDR3 is TGCAGTGCTAGTCTAGCGGGGGGACGCTCGTACCAAGAGACCCAGTACTTC.

Many counts were recorded for this clonotype. The V gene is TRBV3-1, the J gene TRBJ2-2; D is perhaps TRBD2 (6 bases). The V end was cut by 3 bases, the J end by 1 base, with 15 bases between. Germline V gene lookup returns CDR1 LGHDT and CDR2 YNNKEL (reference sequence). The CDR3 runs 17 residues. The DNA of the CDR3 is TGTGCCAGCAGCCATAGTTCGGGACTTAGGAACACCGGGGAGCTGTTTTTT. It specifies CASSHSSGLRNTGELFF.

This clonotype came up many times. The CDR3 loop is CASGYDSNQPQHF. For the CDR3, the DNA is TGTGCTAGTGGTTACGATAGCAATCAGCCCCAGCATTTT. The V call is TRBV12-5, the J call TRBJ1-5; no definite D call. CDR1 and CDR2 from the germline V gene are LGHNT and FRNRAP. Trimming cost V 4 bases and J 0 bases, with 4 bases left between them. The CDR3 has 13 amino acids.

This clonotype was seen many times. J is TRBJ1-2 and V is TRBV5-4, with 7 bases aligning to TRBD1. V shed 0 bases and J 7 bases; nucleotides not matched to a gene: 9. Germline V lookup: CDR1 SGHNT, CDR2 YYREEE (reference sequence). CDR3 size: 15 residues. CDR3 DNA: TGTGCCAGCAGCTTGGGGGGACAGTGGGATTTTGGCTACACCTTC. It encodes CASSLGGQWDFGYTF.

The rearrangement joins TRBV5-1 to TRBJ2-2, with 7 nucleotides matching TRBD1. The germline CDR1 and CDR2 sequences are SGHRS and YFSETQ. V trimming: 5 bases; J trimming: 5 bases; junction bases outside the gene matches: 6. This CDR3 has 14 amino acids. CDR3 DNA: TGCGCCAGCAGAGGCACAGGGGCAACCGGGGAGCTGTTTTTT. Translated, it gives CASRGTGATGELFF.